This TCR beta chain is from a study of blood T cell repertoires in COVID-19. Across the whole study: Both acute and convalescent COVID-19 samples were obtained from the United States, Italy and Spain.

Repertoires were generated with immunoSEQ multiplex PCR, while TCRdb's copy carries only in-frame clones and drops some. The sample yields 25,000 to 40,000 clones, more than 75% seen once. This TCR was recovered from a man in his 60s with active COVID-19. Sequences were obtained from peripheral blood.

The CDR3 DNA is TGTGCCAGCAGGAGGGACAGGGGGAGAGAGACCCAGTACTTC. Translated, it gives CASRRDRGRETQYF. The rearrangement uses TRBV7-9 and TRBJ2-5; 11 bases are shared with TRBD1. Germline trimming cut 6 bases from V and 4 bases from J; bases unmatched to any gene: 4. The germline CDR1 and CDR2 sequences are SEHNR and FQNEAQ (reference sequence). The CDR3 covers 14 residues.